This TCR beta chain derives from a study of T cells after yellow fever vaccination (dated by TCRdb to between 2018 and 2021). General notes on the study: Libraries from fractions with low cell numbers were prepared with the SMART-Seq v4 Ultra Low Input RNA kit. To track T-cell clones before and after primary and booster YFV17D yellow fever vaccination, bulk TCR alpha and beta repertoires were sequenced longitudinally. Two healthy male donors, one aged 18 to 30 and one aged 30 to 40 years, were included in the cohort. Blood samples were taken at several timepoints before and after primary and secondary immunization, and bulk PBMC replicates and cell subsets were isolated.

The germline V gene provides CDR1 SQVTM and CDR2 ANQGSEA. The CDR3, cysteine through phenylalanine, is 15 amino acids long. Only CDR3 DNA is held: 45 bases, read in frame from base 1. Ends trimmed: V by 3 bases, J by 0 bases; bases unmatched to a gene: 5. Regarding this clonotype: This receptor's antigen is unknown. Base qualities are not provided; no much larger clone lies one nucleotide away.

TCR cDNA was synthesized by 5'RACE template switching, through which a universal primer site and unique molecular identifiers were introduced. Priming of cDNA synthesis was performed from both the TCR alpha and TCR beta constant segments. Library amplification involved two PCR steps, and the second step added sample barcodes and sequencing adapters. Sequencing of libraries was done on Illumina HiSeq 2500 (2x100 bp) or NovaSeq (2x150 bp). As for how the authors treated the data: Reads were demultiplexed and collapsed into UMI consensus sequences with MIGEC, and V(D)J alignment was performed with MiXCR. Vaccine-responding clonotypes were identified with edgeR using replicate PBMC samples, with FDR below 0.01 and a log2 fold change above 5 up to day 15 being required. Bulk clonotypes were assigned CD4 or CD8 identity according to which sequenced CD4 or CD8 repertoire held them at higher abundance. Clones were called with MiXCR by TCRdb after fastp trimmed the public reads at Q25, and only in-frame beta chains were retained. Entries are consolidated by CDR3 protein sequence, retaining the most common genes and DNA. TCRdb assigned the V and J calls; the authors' analysis was not used. Counted in this sample were about 580,000 distinct CDR3 sequences; roughly a sixth of them appeared once. 15% to 20% of the sample rests with the top ten.

General findings and caveats noted by the study authors: The secondary T-cell response was weaker than the primary response but faster, peaking on day 5 instead of day 15. After the booster, most clones that had expanded after primary vaccination were detected again (around 96% of CD4 and more than 80% of CD8), suggesting broad maintenance of memory. Because the study included only a couple of donors, the extent to which the findings can be generalized is limited. A small share of clonotypes occurred in both CD4 and CD8 compartments, likely arising from convergent recombination. Because abundant contaminating clonotypes from the bulk population could be contained in FACS-sorted repertoires, computational filtering was required.

According to the study, the label for this sample's treatment or condition signals: live attenuated yellow fever vaccine strain. Two biological replicates of bulk PBMCs were collected at each blood-draw timepoint. PBMCs were isolated from peripheral blood using a standard Ficoll-Paque protocol. TriZol was used to extract RNA from bulk PBMCs, CD4 and CD8 fractions, and dextramer-positive and dextramer-negative fractions. The TCR originated in a man in his late teens or twenties who received the YFV17D yellow fever vaccine. In this chain, TRBV29-1 is recombined with TRBJ1-1; 9 bases in between match TRBD1. Source: PBMCs, taken around 5 days after the first yellow fever vaccination. DNA sequence: TGCAGCGTTGACGGGGGGGACAGGGTGAACACTGAAGCTTTCTTT. This gives the protein CSVDGGDRVNTEAFF.